This passage covers 8 T cell receptor beta chains from one sample sequenced in a study of shared clonotypes between healthy human individuals (dated by TCRdb to the early 2020s). Library preparation was by the immunoSEQ multiplex PCR assay. Drawn from immuneACCESS, this table holds only the in-frame rearrangements with V and J called that TCRdb kept. Clones are partly lost; checked studies trace under half to an unresolved V gene and leave the rest unexplained. Across this sample there are millions of clones, with about 95% seen only once. Approximately 1.2% of the sample lies in the top ten. CD8 naive samples were obtained by positive selection for CCR7 among CD45RO-negative cells, yielding a CD45RA+CCR7+ population from which TemRA cells were excluded. Sequenced material: naive CD8+ T cells sorted from blood. The cell subset or site label, as the study defines it: CD45RA+CCR7+. These receptors all come from a man aged 18 to 29 in good health.

Comments on this clone: The identical CDR3 is also encoded by other nucleotide sequences in the sample. This chain uses TRBV14 with TRBJ2-7; D may be TRBD2 (5 bases). V gave up 4 bases and J gave up 1 base, with 8 bases separating them. The CDR3 spans 13 residues. Germline V gives CDR1 SGHDN, CDR2 FVKESK. The DNA of the CDR3 is TGTGCCAGCAGCCTTGGACTGTCCTACGAGCAGTACTTC. Protein: CASSLGLSYEQYF.

This clone was observed once. The chain recombines TRBV7-9 with TRBJ2-1; the match to TRBD2 covers 14 bases. The J segment lost 8 bases and the V segment lost 1 base, leaving 13 bases of the junction unmatched. CDR1 is SEHNR, CDR2 FQNEAQ, per germline (reference sequence). This CDR3 comprises 19 residues. As DNA, the CDR3 is TGTGCCAGCAGCTTAGGAGGGGGACTAGCGGGAGTTAAGTGGGATGAGCAGTTCTTC. This gives the protein CASSLGGGLAGVKWDEQFF.

V and J are TRBV9 and TRBJ1-1; 7 bases fit TRBD1. The CDR3 contains 15 residues. Germline assignment: CDR1 SGDLS and CDR2 YYNGEE. V lost 0 bases, J lost 4 bases, and 6 bases stayed unmatched. The CDR3 region is CASSVGDRGSTEAFF. The CDR3 DNA reads as TGTGCCAGCAGCGTAGGGGACAGAGGGAGCACTGAAGCTTTCTTT.

This clone was seen just once. V is TRBV18 and J is TRBJ1-4; 8 bases agree with TRBD1. This CDR3 spans 15 amino acids. V shed 3 bases and J 2 bases; nucleotides not matched to a gene: 2. Germline values: CDR1 KGHSH, CDR2 LQKENI. The chain's CDR3 is CASSPGDRTNEKLFF. The CDR3 DNA reads as TGTGCCAGCTCACCCGGGGACAGGACTAATGAAAAACTGTTTTTT.

As regards this clone: The same CDR3 also results from other DNA sequences found in this sample. The V and J genes are TRBV7-2 and TRBJ2-1; no definite D call. Germline CDR1 is SGHTA and CDR2 is FQGNSA. The CDR3 contains 13 residues. V lost 1 base, J lost 4 bases, and 5 bases lay in between. Written as DNA, the CDR3 is TGTGCCAGCAGCTTAGACGGTTACAATGAGCAGTTCTTC. It is translated as CASSLDGYNEQFF.

This clone showed up just once. The chain has TRBV11-2 and TRBJ1-1; D gene unclear. V lost 0 bases to trimming and J lost 0 bases, with 8 bases between them. Germline CDR1 and CDR2: SGHAT and FQNNGV. This CDR3 spans 15 amino acids. CDR3 nucleotides: TGTGCCAGCAGCTTAGACCACGGCCTGAACACTGAAGCTTTCTTT. This encodes CASSLDHGLNTEAFF.

The gene calls are TRBV15 and TRBJ2-2; D is unclear. Trimming shortened V by 0 bases and J by 4 bases, and 9 bases separated the two germline ends. Germline lookup yields CDR1 LNHNV and CDR2 YYDKDF (reference sequence). The CDR3 runs to 15 residues. The CDR3 loop is CATSRELYTTGELFF. The DNA for the CDR3 is TGTGCCACCAGCAGAGAGTTGTACACCACCGGGGAGCTGTTTTTT.

V gene TRBV28 combines with J gene TRBJ2-2; TRBD1 agrees at 7 bases. V was pared by 5 bases and J by 2 bases, with 5 bases of the junction left unmatched. The CDR3 is 15 residues long. Germline V gives CDR1 MDHEN, CDR2 SYDVKM. The CDR3 sequence: CASSTRDSNTGELFF. CDR3 nucleotides: TGTGCCAGCAGTACCCGGGACAGTAACACCGGGGAGCTGTTTTTT. Full variable domain (rest looked up from reference TRBV28 and TRBJ2-2): DVKVTQSSRYLVKRTGEKVFLECVQDMDHENMFWYRQDPGLGLRLIYFSYDVKMKEKGDIPEGYSVSREKKERFSLILESASTNQTSMYLCASSTRDSNTGELFFGEGSRLTVL.